This entry lists 5 T cell receptor beta chains sequenced from one sample in a study of blood T cell repertoires in COVID-19. Profiling relied on immunoSEQ multiplex PCR, and the TCRdb table lists in-frame clones only, not all of them. The repertoire holds about 140,000 clones, more than 75% seen once, with about an eighth in the top ten. The material sequenced was peripheral blood. The receptors were gathered from an elderly man with acute or convalescent COVID-19.

The chain recombines TRBV18 with TRBJ2-1; 7 bases line up with TRBD2. Germline V CDR1 and CDR2: KGHSH, LQKENI. V lost 2 bases, J lost 3 bases, and 13 bases stayed unmatched. CDR3 size: 18 residues. The CDR3 DNA reads TGTGCCAGCTCACCAAAAAGCGGAGCGGGGTTAAACTACAATGAGCAGTTCTTC. Protein product: CASSPKSGAGLNYNEQFF.

The rearrangement joins TRBV7-5 to TRBJ1-2; TRBD1 was called by the table and not checked on the DNA. TRBV7-5 is marked as a pseudogene. The CDR3 extends over 14 amino acids. The CDR3 reads CAPPPPGQDYGYTF. The CDR3 DNA reads as TGTGCCCCGCCGCCCCCAGGACAGGATTATGGCTACACCTTC.

CDR3 nucleotide sequence: TGCGCCAGCAGGGACTACCTGGGGACCGGGGAGCTGTTTTTT. This codes for CASRDYLGTGELFF. The chain combines TRBV5-1 with TRBJ2-2, with D perhaps matching TRBD2 (6 bases). The CDR3 has 14 amino acids. The ends were cut back, 5 bases at V and 5 bases at J, with 13 bases in the middle. Germline V gives CDR1 SGHRS, CDR2 YFSETQ.

This clone appeared a few times. This chain links TRBV19 with TRBJ2-1; 7 nucleotides align to TRBD1. V lost 3 bases to trimming and J lost 6 bases; unmatched junction nucleotides: 5. The germline V gene encodes CDR1 LNHDA and CDR2 SQIVND (reference sequence). The CDR3 has 14 residues. CDR3 coding DNA: TGTGCCAGTAGTATGGGACAGACAGTCAATGAGCAGTTCTTC. This gives the protein CASSMGQTVNEQFF.

The chain recombines TRBV7-9 with TRBJ1-4; the match to TRBD1 covers 8 bases. The CDR3 consists of 14 residues. Unmatched junction bases numbered 3, after V lost 5 bases and J lost 4 bases. CDR1 and CDR2 from the germline V gene are SEHNR and FQNEAQ (reference sequence). The CDR3: CASSRGQDNEKLFF. As DNA, the CDR3 is TGTGCCAGCAGCCGGGGACAGGATAATGAAAAACTGTTTTTT.